The 14 T cell receptor beta chains presented below share a single source sample, sequenced in a study of blood T cell repertoires in COVID-19. Produced via immunoSEQ multiplex PCR; TCRdb's table is partial and in-frame only. The sample lists 100,000 to 110,000 clones; almost 90% were seen once. Material: peripheral blood. Receptors originate from a human donor in a cohort sampled during active COVID-19.

J is TRBJ1-6 and V is TRBV27; weak D call: TRBD1 (5 bases). The length of the CDR3 is 15 residues. V was shortened by 5 bases and J by 7 bases, with 15 bases between the two germline ends. Germline V gene sequence: CDR1 MNHEY, CDR2 SMNVEV (reference sequence). CDR3 region: CASSPRHGGNSPLHF. The CDR3 DNA follows: TGTGCCAGCAGTCCAAGACACGGGGGAAATTCACCCCTCCACTTT.

V gene TRBV6-5 combines with J gene TRBJ1-4; no reliable D call. CDR3 size: 15 residues. V was shortened by 11 bases and J by 5 bases, with 21 bases between the two germline ends. Germline V gene lookup returns CDR1 MNHEY and CDR2 SVGAGI. The CDR3 spells CASHSAQAENEKLFF. The CDR3, as DNA: TGTGCCTCCCATTCAGCCCAGGCTGAAAATGAAAAACTGTTTTTT.

This clone was detected a few times. The chain couples TRBV7-3 to TRBJ1-2; D might be TRBD1 (6 bases). Trimming shortened V by 5 bases and J by 2 bases, and 15 bases separated the two germline ends. Germline V gene lookup returns CDR1 SGHTA and CDR2 FQGTGA. This CDR3 contains 15 residues. CDR3 region: CASSPGGTSNYGYTF. The CDR3 nucleotides read TGTGCCAGCAGCCCCGGGGGGACATCGAACTATGGCTACACCTTC.

The chain carries TRBV27 and TRBJ2-7; 8 nucleotides line up with TRBD2. The CDR3 length is 19 residues. The ends lost 4 bases at V and 1 base at J; junction bases unmatched: 18. In germline, CDR1 is MNHEY, CDR2 SMNVEV (reference sequence). CDR3 nucleotide sequence: TGTGCCAGCAGTTCCCTCGGGGGGTCAAGCGGGAGTCGATCCTACGAGCAGTACTTC. The encoded protein is CASSSLGGSSGSRSYEQYF.

V and J are TRBV3-1 (or the pseudogene TRBV3-2) and TRBJ1-2; D uncertain. Looked up from germline, CDR1 is LGHDT and CDR2 is YNNKEL (reference sequence). V shed 2 bases and J shed 4 bases, with 20 bases lying between them. This CDR3 is 17 amino acids long. The CDR3 nucleotides are TGTGCCAGCAGCCAAACGCGTCGAGGGCCGCATACCTATGGCTACACCTTC. This codes for CASSQTRRGPHTYGYTF.

The chain has TRBV7-6 and TRBJ2-7, with 11 bases lining up with TRBD1. The CDR3 is made up of 15 amino acids. The germline CDR1 and CDR2 sequences are SGHVS and FNYEAQ. The J segment lost 2 bases and the V segment lost 2 bases, leaving 2 bases of the junction unmatched. This chain's CDR3 is CASSLRGQGAYEQYF. DNA for the CDR3: TGTGCCAGCAGCTTAAGGGGACAGGGGGCCTACGAGCAGTACTTC.

The chain links TRBV20-1 to TRBJ2-5; 8 positions match TRBD2. The ends lost 3 bases at V and 7 bases at J; junction bases unmatched: 7. This CDR3 comprises 13 residues. Germline V gene data show CDR1 as DFQATT and CDR2 as SNEGSKA (reference sequence). CDR3 in amino acids: CSASPGGAGTQYF. CDR3 DNA: TGCAGTGCTAGTCCCGGGGGGGCCGGGACCCAGTACTTC.

This chain uses TRBV5-6 with TRBJ2-7, with D perhaps TRBD1 (6 bases). CDR3 length: 13 residues. The germline V gene encodes CDR1 SGHDT and CDR2 YYEEEE. V was trimmed by 4 bases and J by 3 bases, leaving 11 bases between them. The CDR3 spells CASSVTGLYEQYF. The CDR3 coding sequence is TGTGCCAGCAGCGTGACAGGTCTCTACGAGCAGTACTTC.

The V and J genes are TRBV5-6 and TRBJ1-6; unclear D gene. Trimming removed 0 bases at V and 5 bases at J, with 18 bases between. CDR3 length: 18 amino acids. Germline assignment: CDR1 SGHDT and CDR2 YYEEEE. CDR3 DNA: TGTGCCAGCAGCTTGGTTTCAGGTCTTCTTACAAATAATTCACCCCTCCACTTT. It codes for CASSLVSGLLTNNSPLHF.

V and J are TRBV12-5 and TRBJ2-1, with 7 nucleotides matching TRBD1. Trimming removed 0 bases from V and 2 bases from J; junction bases left unmatched: 7. Germline values: CDR1 LGHNT, CDR2 FRNRAP. The CDR3 runs 17 residues. CDR3 sequence: CASGLVLGQGAYNEQFF. Written as DNA, the CDR3 is TGTGCTAGTGGTTTGGTACTAGGGCAGGGGGCCTACAATGAGCAGTTCTTC. Full variable domain (missing parts from reference TRBV12-5 and TRBJ2-1): DARVTQTPRHKVTEMGQEVTMRCQPILGHNTVFWYRQTMMQGLELLAYFRNRAPLDDSGMPKDRFSAEMPDATLATLKIQPSEPRDSAVYFCASGLVLGQGAYNEQFFGPGTRLTVL.

This sequence joins TRBV28 and TRBJ2-3; D uncertain. CDR3 length equals 12 residues. Trimming shortened V by 8 bases and J by 6 bases, and 12 bases separated the two germline ends. Germline CDR1 reads MDHEN; CDR2 reads SYDVKM. The CDR3 protein is CASRSPGDTQYF. The DNA for the CDR3 is TGTGCCAGCCGGAGCCCCGGTGATACGCAGTATTTT.

The sample holds a few counts of this clone. The CDR3 reads CASSLLFIFRTGGSYEQYF. The CDR3 bases are TGTGCCAGCAGCTTGTTATTTATTTTTCGGACAGGGGGATCCTACGAGCAGTACTTC. The V gene is TRBV5-6, the J gene TRBJ2-7; TRBD1 aligns across 10 bases. The germline gives CDR1 SGHDT, CDR2 YYEEEE. This CDR3 contains 19 residues. With V trimmed by 1 base and J by 1 base, 14 bases remained unmatched.

This clone occurred once. The V gene is TRBV21-1, the J gene TRBJ2-7; the D call of TRBD1 is as the table states it, not checked on the DNA. TRBV21-1 is termed a pseudogene. The CDR3 length is 15 residues. The CDR3 DNA follows: TGTGCCAGCAGCGTCTCCCGGGACAGGGTAGACGAGCAGTACTTC. Residues: CASSVSRDRVDEQYF.

Written as DNA, the CDR3 is TGTGCCAGCAGCTTGACTAGCGGGAGCGGCTACGAGCAGTACTTC. It encodes CASSLTSGSGYEQYF. The genes are TRBV7-2 and TRBJ2-7, with TRBD2 matching over 12 bases. This CDR3 comprises 15 residues. V trimming: 3 bases; J trimming: 3 bases; junction bases outside the gene matches: 3. The germline gives CDR1 SGHTA, CDR2 FQGNSA.